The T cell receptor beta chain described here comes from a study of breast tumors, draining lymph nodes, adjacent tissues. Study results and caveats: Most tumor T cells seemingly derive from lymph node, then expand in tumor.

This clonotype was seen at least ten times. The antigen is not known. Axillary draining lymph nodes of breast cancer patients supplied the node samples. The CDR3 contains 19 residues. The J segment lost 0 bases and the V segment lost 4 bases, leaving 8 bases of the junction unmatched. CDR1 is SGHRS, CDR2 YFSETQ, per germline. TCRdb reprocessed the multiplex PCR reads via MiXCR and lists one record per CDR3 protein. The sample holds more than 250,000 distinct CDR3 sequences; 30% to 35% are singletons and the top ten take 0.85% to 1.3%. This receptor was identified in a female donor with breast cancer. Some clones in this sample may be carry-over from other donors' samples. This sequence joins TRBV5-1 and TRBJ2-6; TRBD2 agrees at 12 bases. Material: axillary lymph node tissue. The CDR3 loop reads CASSATSGSPHSGANVLTF. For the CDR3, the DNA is TGCGCCAGCAGCGCGACTAGCGGGAGCCCGCACTCTGGGGCCAACGTCCTGACTTTC.